One sample yielded the 25 T cell receptor beta chains listed below, sequenced in a study of T cells after posttransplantation cyclophosphamide. Sequencing used immunoSEQ multiplex PCR; TCRdb keeps in-frame clones, though not all of them. Recorded here are about 9,100 clones, with no singletons, and the ten leading clones hold less than 4.5%. Busulfan-fludarabine conditioning, marrow transplant, and cyclophosphamide on days +3 and +4 were administered. Material: PBMCs, obtained 350 to 370 days after allogeneic stem cell transplant with posttransplant cyclophosphamide. These receptors were taken from a male patient aged 50 to 59 who received an allogeneic stem cell transplant from a related donor and was CMV-positive. These T cells may partly come from the graft donor.

This clone was counted ten times or more. The CDR3 bases are TGTGCCAGCAGTGTAACCGGGACTGCCCTGAGGCAGTACTTC. It translates to CASSVTGTALRQYF. The chain couples TRBV25-1 to TRBJ2-7; D might be TRBD2 (6 bases). CDR3 size: 14 residues. The V gene's germline CDR1 is MGHDK and CDR2 SYGVNS. V was shortened by 4 bases and J by 9 bases, with 19 bases between the two germline ends.

This clone was detected only a few times. The chain recombines TRBV2 with TRBJ2-5, with TRBD1 matching over 9 bases. TRBJ2-7 explains the end of the DNA better; the J call may be wrong. Per germline, CDR1 SNHLY and CDR2 FYNNEI. The CDR3 is made up of 14 amino acids. CDR3 in amino acids: CASLKGTGIYEQYF. The DNA of the CDR3 is TGTGCCAGCTTAAAGGGGACAGGGATTTACGAGCAGTACTTC.

The sample holds many counts of this clone. The chain has TRBV4-3 and TRBJ1-2; 9 bases match TRBD1. The CDR3 runs 16 residues. Germline CDR1 reads LGHNA; CDR2 reads YSLEER. V was clipped by 4 bases and J by 5 bases; unmatched bases: 11. DNA of the CDR3: TGCGCCAGCAGCCCGCGGACAGGGGAAGGCCGGTATGGCTACACCTTC. Amino acid sequence: CASSPRTGEGRYGYTF.

This clone has a count of ten or more. This sequence joins TRBV12-5 and TRBJ1-1; the D gene is possibly TRBD1 (5 bases). The germline CDR1 and CDR2 sequences are LGHNT and FRNRAP. The ends were cut back, 6 bases at V and 6 bases at J, with 20 bases in the middle. The CDR3 runs to 15 residues. The CDR3 loop reads CASGRATLTVSEAFF. CDR3 nucleotide sequence: TGTGCTAGTGGCAGGGCGACCCTGACAGTTTCTGAAGCTTTCTTT. The whole variable domain, filled in from reference TRBV12-5 and TRBJ1-1, reads DARVTQTPRHKVTEMGQEVTMRCQPILGHNTVFWYRQTMMQGLELLAYFRNRAPLDDSGMPKDRFSAEMPDATLATLKIQPSEPRDSAVYFCASGRATLTVSEAFFGQGTRLTVV.

This clone was found many times. The chain carries TRBV5-4 and TRBJ2-5; D is possibly TRBD1 (5 bases). This CDR3 is 14 amino acids long. Germline values: CDR1 SGHNT, CDR2 YYREEE (reference sequence). Between the trimmed V and J ends, which lost 4 bases and 2 bases, there was a span of 12 bases. CDR3 sequence reads: CASSQTDRQETQYF. CDR3 DNA: TGTGCCAGCAGCCAGACAGATAGGCAAGAGACCCAGTACTTC.

This clone has a count of ten or more. As DNA, the CDR3 is TGCGCCAGCAGCCCCTCCGTTAGCTCCTACAATGAGCAGTTCTTC. Protein: CASSPSVSSYNEQFF. The gene calls are TRBV4-1 and TRBJ2-1; D is undetermined. CDR1 is MGHRA, CDR2 YSYEKL, per germline. V was cut by 4 bases and J by 0 bases, with 10 bases left in between. The CDR3 loop spans 15 amino acids.

The table lists this clone with many counts. The chain carries TRBV2 and TRBJ2-5, with 15 bases identical to TRBD2. Losses at the gene ends were 1 base for V and 5 bases for J; bases not matched to a gene: 11. CDR1 SNHLY and CDR2 FYNNEI come from the germline V gene. CDR3 size: 19 residues. The CDR3 nucleotides read TGTGCCAGCAGTGAAGGCTGGGGACTAGCGGGGGGCCGGGGGGAGACCCAGTACTTC. Encoded protein: CASSEGWGLAGGRGETQYF.

This clone was detected many times. The gene calls are TRBV4-3 and TRBJ2-2; D remains unclear. CDR1 is LGHNA and CDR2 is YSLEER in the germline V gene. The CDR3 length is 15 residues. Trimming removed 0 bases from V and 3 bases from J, with 8 bases in between. This CDR3 reads CASSQDLTHTGELFF. The CDR3 DNA reads as TGCGCCAGCAGCCAAGATTTGACTCACACCGGGGAGCTGTTTTTT.

This clone has a count of ten or more. The CDR3 here is CASRIIGGSAYEQYF. The CDR3 region has the DNA TGTGCCAGCAGGATTATTGGCGGGAGCGCCTACGAGCAGTACTTC. V is TRBV2 and J is TRBJ2-7; 7 bases fit TRBD2. Germline values: CDR1 SNHLY, CDR2 FYNNEI. The junction had 10 bases not matched to a gene; V was cut back by 6 bases and J by 2 bases. CDR3 length: 15 residues.

This clone was found many times. At one end the junction does not follow the germline gene, possibly because of a read error. The DNA for the CDR3 is TGCGCCAGCACCCAAGGGGGCATCGGGAACACCGGGGAGCTGTTTTTT. Its translation is CASTQGGIGNTGELFF. The V call is TRBV4-1, the J call TRBJ2-2, with TRBD1 identical over 7 bases. Germline V gives CDR1 MGHRA, CDR2 YSYEKL. The CDR3 totals 16 residues.

Many counts were recorded for this clone. The genes are TRBV27 and TRBJ2-1; D remains ambiguous. V lost 9 bases and J lost 6, with 12 bases in between. The germline V gene encodes CDR1 MNHEY and CDR2 SMNVEV (reference sequence). The CDR3 loop spans 12 amino acids. The CDR3 DNA follows: TGTGCCAGTCTCGACTTCTTCAATGAGCAGTTCTTC. Amino acid sequence: CASLDFFNEQFF.

Ten or more counts support this clone. V and J are TRBV10-2 and TRBJ2-7; 10 bases are a match to TRBD1. V lost 3 bases, J lost 6 bases, and 5 bases stayed unmatched. This CDR3 region has 14 residues. In germline, CDR1 is WSHSY, CDR2 SAAADI. CDR3 residues: CASSENRDRGEQYF. CDR3 sequence (DNA): TGCGCCAGCAGTGAAAATAGGGACAGGGGCGAGCAGTACTTC.

For this clone: At the DNA level, this CDR3 is encoded by other sequences in the same sample as well. The chain has TRBV18 and TRBJ2-5; D gene unclear. Germline V gene data show CDR1 as KGHSH and CDR2 as LQKENI. Trimming took 6 bases from V and 1 from J, leaving 15 bases between them. The CDR3 runs to 15 residues. The CDR3 DNA follows: TGTGCCAGCTCGCCGGGTGGAGTAGGCCAAGAGACCCAGTACTTC. Translated, it gives CASSPGGVGQETQYF.

There are many counts of this clone. The genes are TRBV9 and TRBJ2-3; the D gene is possibly TRBD2 (5 bases). With 4 bases removed from V and 5 bases from J, the gap between germline ends came to 11 bases. Germline V CDR1 and CDR2: SGDLS, YYNGEE. The CDR3 loop spans 13 amino acids. CDR3 sequence reads: CASSPRGLDTQYF. In DNA form, the CDR3 reads TGTGCCAGCAGCCCTCGAGGGTTAGATACGCAGTATTTT.

This clone was counted at least ten times. J is TRBJ2-7 and V is TRBV6-6, with TRBD2 matching over 8 bases. In germline, CDR1 is MNHNY, CDR2 SVGAGI (reference sequence). V gave up 10 bases and J gave up 2 bases; unmatched junction bases: 10. The CDR3 is 14 residues long. In DNA form, the CDR3 reads TGTGCCACCCTTGACGGGAGGGCCCCCTACGAGCAGTACTTC. It specifies CATLDGRAPYEQYF.

The sample holds a few counts of this clone. The chain uses TRBV19 and TRBJ1-1; D might be TRBD1 (6 bases). The CDR3 loop spans 13 amino acids. Trimming took 3 bases from V and 5 from J, leaving 10 bases between them. Looked up from germline, CDR1 is LNHDA and CDR2 is SQIVND (reference sequence). The CDR3 sequence: CASSMKGVTEAFF. CDR3 DNA: TGTGCCAGTAGTATGAAGGGGGTAACTGAAGCTTTCTTT.

This clone was seen repeatedly, ten times or more. One end of the junction does not line up with germline, which may come from a read error. V gene TRBV6-1 combines with J gene TRBJ2-7; no clear D gene. The CDR3 has 16 amino acids. Germline CDR1 and CDR2: MNHNS and SASEGT. This chain's CDR3 is CASSGFAGQGSSEQYF. CDR3 sequence (DNA): TGTGCCAGCAGTGGGTTCGCAGGCCAAGGCTCCTCCGAGCAGTACTTC.

This clone was observed at least ten times. The chain combines TRBV11-3 with TRBJ2-7; D possibly corresponds to TRBD2 (5 bases). CDR3 length: 13 amino acids. Germline V gene sequence: CDR1 SGHNT, CDR2 YENEEA. Trimming removed 4 bases at V and 3 bases at J, with 10 bases between. The CDR3, as DNA: TGTGCCAGCAGCTCGGCTAGCAGCTACGAGCAGTACTTC. Translated, it gives CASSSASSYEQYF.

The table lists this clone with many counts. The V and J genes are TRBV6-5 and TRBJ1-6, with 9 nucleotides matching TRBD1. Germline trimming cut 0 bases from V and 10 bases from J; bases unmatched to any gene: 7. The length of the CDR3 is 16 residues. The germline V gene has CDR1 MNHEY and CDR2 SVGAGI. This CDR3 is CASSYSAGTGRSPLHF. In DNA, the CDR3 is TGTGCCAGCAGTTACTCCGCCGGGACAGGGAGATCACCCCTCCACTTT.

This clone was recorded a few times. This CDR3 reads CASSPGATGISSPLHF. The CDR3 coding sequence is TGTGCCAGCAGCCCTGGGGCGACTGGCATCAGCTCACCCCTCCACTTT. The J gene is TRBJ1-6, the V gene TRBV7-9; D might be TRBD1 (5 bases). Germline lookup yields CDR1 SEHNR and CDR2 FQNEAQ (reference sequence). The CDR3 is 16 amino acids. The ends were cut back, 5 bases at V and 10 bases at J, with 21 bases in the middle.

This clone has at least ten counts. This chain uses TRBV29-1 with TRBJ1-1; D perhaps matches TRBD1 (5 bases). Trimming stripped 4 bases from V and 4 bases from J, with 16 bases between. The CDR3 runs to 14 residues. Germline-derived CDR1 and CDR2 are SQVTM and ANQGSEA. The CDR3 DNA sequence: TGCAGCGTTGTCCGATTGACAGTAGGCACTGAAGCTTTCTTT. Its protein is CSVVRLTVGTEAFF.

This clone was counted many times. V usage is TRBV2 and J usage is TRBJ2-7; 7 bases map to TRBD2. The CDR3 covers 15 residues. Per germline, CDR1 SNHLY and CDR2 FYNNEI. The junction had 8 bases not matched to a gene; V was cut back by 5 bases and J by 1 base. Here the CDR3 DNA reads TGTGCCAGCAGTCGGGACTACCCTAATTCCTACGAGCAGTACTTC. Its protein product is CASSRDYPNSYEQYF. Together with reference TRBV2 and TRBJ2-7, the CDR3 gives the full variable domain: EPEVTQTPSHQVTQMGQEVILRCVPISNHLYFYWYRQILGQKVEFLVSFYNNEISEKSEIFDDQFSVERPDGSNFTLKIRSTKLEDSAMYFCASSRDYPNSYEQYFGPGTRLTVT.

This clone was seen at least ten times. The chain has TRBV5-4 and TRBJ2-1; tentative D call: TRBD2 (6 bases). The CDR3 has 16 residues. V lost 5 bases to trimming and J lost 3 bases, with 18 bases between them. Germline CDR1 SGHNT, CDR2 YYREEE (reference sequence). The CDR3 DNA sequence: TGTGCCAGCAGACCGGACATGGTTAGCGGCTACAATGAGCAGTTCTTC. It yields the protein CASRPDMVSGYNEQFF.

This clone was found a few times. The junction departs from germline at one end; a sequencing error may be responsible. The chain couples TRBV7-9 to TRBJ1-2, with 7 bases that match TRBD1. CDR3 size: 15 residues. Germline-derived CDR1 and CDR2 are SEHNR and FQNEAQ (reference sequence). CDR3 residues: CASSFIPTGFYGCTF. As DNA, the CDR3 is TGTGCCAGCAGTTTTATCCCGACAGGGTTCTATGGCTGCACCTTC. Looking up the rest from reference TRBV7-9 and TRBJ1-2 gives the full variable domain: DTGVSQNPRHKITKRGQNVTFRCDPISEHNRLYWYRQTLGQGPEFLTYFQNEAQLEKSRLLSDRFSAERPKGSFSTLEIQRTEQGDSAMYLCASSFIPTGFYGCTFGSGTRLTVV.

This clone was seen ten or more times. V is TRBV7-2 and J is TRBJ2-7; D gene uncertain. V shed 0 bases and J shed 2 bases, with 5 bases lying between them. Germline V gene lookup returns CDR1 SGHTA and CDR2 FQGNSA. The length of the CDR3 is 13 residues. CDR3 protein: CASSLASTYEQYF. The CDR3 coding sequence is TGTGCCAGCAGCTTAGCATCCACCTACGAGCAGTACTTC.